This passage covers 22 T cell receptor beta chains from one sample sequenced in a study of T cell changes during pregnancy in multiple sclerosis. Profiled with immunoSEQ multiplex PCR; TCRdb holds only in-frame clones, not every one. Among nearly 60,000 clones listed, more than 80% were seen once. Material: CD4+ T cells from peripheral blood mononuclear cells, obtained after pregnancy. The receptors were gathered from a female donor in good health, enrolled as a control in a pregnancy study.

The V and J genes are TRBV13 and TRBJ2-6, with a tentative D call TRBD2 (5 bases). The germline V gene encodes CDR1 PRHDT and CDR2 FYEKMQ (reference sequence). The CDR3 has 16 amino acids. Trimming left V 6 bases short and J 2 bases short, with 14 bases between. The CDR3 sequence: CASRPPGWTGANVLTF. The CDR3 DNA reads TGTGCCAGCAGGCCCCCGGGATGGACTGGGGCCAACGTCCTGACTTTC.

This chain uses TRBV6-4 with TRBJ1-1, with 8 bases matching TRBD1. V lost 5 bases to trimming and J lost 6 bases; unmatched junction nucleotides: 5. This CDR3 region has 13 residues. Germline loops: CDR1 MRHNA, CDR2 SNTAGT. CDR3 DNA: TGTGCCAGCAGTTTTGACAGGGGAGCTGAAGCTTTCTTT. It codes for CASSFDRGAEAFF.

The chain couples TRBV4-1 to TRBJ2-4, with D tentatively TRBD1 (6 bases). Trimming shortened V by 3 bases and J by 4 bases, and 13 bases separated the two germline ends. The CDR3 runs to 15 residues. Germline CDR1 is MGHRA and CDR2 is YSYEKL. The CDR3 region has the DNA TGCGCCAGCAGCCACATCATGGGACAAAAAAACATTCAGTACTTC. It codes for CASSHIMGQKNIQYF.

The CDR3 reads CASSQDGGFGNQPQHF. CDR3 nucleotide sequence: TGCGCCAGCAGCCAAGACGGGGGATTTGGGAATCAGCCCCAGCATTTT. This chain connects TRBV4-1 to TRBJ1-5, with D perhaps matching TRBD1 (5 bases). Trimming took 0 bases from V and 4 from J, leaving 13 bases between them. The germline V gene encodes CDR1 MGHRA and CDR2 YSYEKL. The CDR3 has 16 residues.

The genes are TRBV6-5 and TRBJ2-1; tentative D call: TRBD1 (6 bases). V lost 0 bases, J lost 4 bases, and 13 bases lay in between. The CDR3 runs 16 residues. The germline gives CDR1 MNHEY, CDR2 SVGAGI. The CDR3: CASSYSGSGQYNEQFF. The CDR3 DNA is TGTGCCAGCAGTTACTCGGGGTCGGGACAATACAATGAGCAGTTCTTC.

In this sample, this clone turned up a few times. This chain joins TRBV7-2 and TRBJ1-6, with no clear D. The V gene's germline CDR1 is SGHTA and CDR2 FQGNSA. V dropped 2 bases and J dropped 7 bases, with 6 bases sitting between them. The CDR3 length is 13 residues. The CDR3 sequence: CASSLWANSPLHF. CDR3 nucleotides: TGTGCCAGCAGCTTATGGGCAAATTCACCCCTCCACTTT.

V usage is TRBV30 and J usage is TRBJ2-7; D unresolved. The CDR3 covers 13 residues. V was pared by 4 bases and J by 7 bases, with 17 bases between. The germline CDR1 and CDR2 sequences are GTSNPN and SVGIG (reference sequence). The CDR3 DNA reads TGTGCCTGGAATGTGGGCTGGAAATCGGAGCAGTACTTC. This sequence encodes CAWNVGWKSEQYF.

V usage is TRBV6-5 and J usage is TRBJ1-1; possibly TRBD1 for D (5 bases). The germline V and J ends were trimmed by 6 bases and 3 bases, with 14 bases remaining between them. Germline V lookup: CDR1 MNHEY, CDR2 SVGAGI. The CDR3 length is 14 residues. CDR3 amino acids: CASSGRAGYTEAFF. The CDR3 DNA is TGTGCCAGCAGCGGGAGGGCAGGGTACACTGAAGCTTTCTTT.

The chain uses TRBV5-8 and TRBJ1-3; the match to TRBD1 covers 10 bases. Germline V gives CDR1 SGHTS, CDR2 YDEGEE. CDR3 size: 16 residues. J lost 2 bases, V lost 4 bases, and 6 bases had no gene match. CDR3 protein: CASSLAGTGAGNTIYF. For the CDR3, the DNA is TGTGCCAGCAGCCTAGCCGGGACAGGGGCTGGAAACACCATATATTTT.

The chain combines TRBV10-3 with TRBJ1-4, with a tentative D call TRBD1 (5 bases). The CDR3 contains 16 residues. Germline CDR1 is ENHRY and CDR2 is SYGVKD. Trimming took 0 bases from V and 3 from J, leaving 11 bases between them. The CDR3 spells CAISESSGAANEKLFF. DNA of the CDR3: TGTGCCATCAGTGAGTCAAGTGGGGCTGCTAATGAAAAACTGTTTTTT.

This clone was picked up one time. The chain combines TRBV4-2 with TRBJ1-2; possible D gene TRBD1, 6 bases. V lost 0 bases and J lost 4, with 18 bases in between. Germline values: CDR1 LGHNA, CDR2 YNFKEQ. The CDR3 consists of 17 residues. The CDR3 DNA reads TGTGCCAGCAGCCAAGATGTCGGGGACAATGCGATCTATGGCTACACCTTC. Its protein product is CASSQDVGDNAIYGYTF.

The DNA for the CDR3 is TGTGCTAGTGGTTTGGCCCCACTGACTAGCGGGGCCCAAGAGACCCAGTACTTC. This encodes CASGLAPLTSGAQETQYF. The rearrangement uses TRBV12-5 and TRBJ2-5; 11 bases line up with TRBD2. Germline V CDR1 and CDR2: LGHNT, FRNRAP. The CDR3 is made up of 18 amino acids. The V and J ends lost 1 base and 1 base, in that order; junction bases with no gene match: 8.

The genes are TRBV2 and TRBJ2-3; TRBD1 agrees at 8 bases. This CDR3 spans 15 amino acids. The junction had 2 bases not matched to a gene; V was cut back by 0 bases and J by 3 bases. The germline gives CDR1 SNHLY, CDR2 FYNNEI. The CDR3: CASSEANRGTDTQYF. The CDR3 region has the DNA TGTGCCAGCAGTGAAGCCAACAGGGGGACAGATACGCAGTATTTT.

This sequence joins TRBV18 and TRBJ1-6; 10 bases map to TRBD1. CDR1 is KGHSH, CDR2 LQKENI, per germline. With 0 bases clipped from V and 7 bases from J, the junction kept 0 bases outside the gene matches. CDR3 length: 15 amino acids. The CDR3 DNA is TGTGCCAGCTCACCACCGGGACAGGGGAATTCACCCCTCCACTTT. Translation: CASSPPGQGNSPLHF.

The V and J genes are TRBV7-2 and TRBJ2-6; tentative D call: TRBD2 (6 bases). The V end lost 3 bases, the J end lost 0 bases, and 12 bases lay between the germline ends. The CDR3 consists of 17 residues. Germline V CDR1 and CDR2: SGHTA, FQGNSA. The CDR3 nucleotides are TGTGCCAGCAGCTTCTACGGGGGTGACTCTGGGGCCAACGTCCTGACTTTC. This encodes CASSFYGGDSGANVLTF.

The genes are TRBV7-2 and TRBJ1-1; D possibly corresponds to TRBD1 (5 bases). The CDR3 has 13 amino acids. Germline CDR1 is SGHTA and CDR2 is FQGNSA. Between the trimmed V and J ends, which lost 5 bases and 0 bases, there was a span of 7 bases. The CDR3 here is CASSVTVNTEAFF. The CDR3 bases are TGTGCCAGCAGCGTGACAGTGAACACTGAAGCTTTCTTT.

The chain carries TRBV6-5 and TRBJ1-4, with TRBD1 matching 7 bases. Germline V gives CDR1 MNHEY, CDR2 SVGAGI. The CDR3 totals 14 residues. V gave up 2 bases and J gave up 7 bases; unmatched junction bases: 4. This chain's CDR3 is CASSYEGQREKLFF. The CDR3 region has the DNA TGTGCCAGCAGTTACGAGGGACAGCGTGAAAAACTGTTTTTT.

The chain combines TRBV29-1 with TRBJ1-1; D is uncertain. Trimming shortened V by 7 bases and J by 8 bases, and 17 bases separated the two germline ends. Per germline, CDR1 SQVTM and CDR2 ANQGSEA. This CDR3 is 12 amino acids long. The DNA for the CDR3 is TGCAGCGCTAACCGGGAGAATGAAGAAGCTTTCTTT. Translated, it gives CSANRENEEAFF.

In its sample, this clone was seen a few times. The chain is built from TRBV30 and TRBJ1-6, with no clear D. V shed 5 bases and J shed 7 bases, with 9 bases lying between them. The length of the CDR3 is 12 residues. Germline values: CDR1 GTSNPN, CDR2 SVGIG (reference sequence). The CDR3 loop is CAWARVNSPLHF. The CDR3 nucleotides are TGTGCCTGGGCGAGGGTAAATTCACCCCTCCACTTT.

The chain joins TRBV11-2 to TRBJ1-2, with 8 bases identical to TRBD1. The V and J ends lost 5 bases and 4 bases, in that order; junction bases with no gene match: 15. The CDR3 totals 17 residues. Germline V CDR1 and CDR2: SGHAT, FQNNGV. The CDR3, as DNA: TGTGCCAGCAGCCGTGTCAGGGGGCCCACGTCGGGCTATGGCTACACCTTC. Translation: CASSRVRGPTSGYGYTF.

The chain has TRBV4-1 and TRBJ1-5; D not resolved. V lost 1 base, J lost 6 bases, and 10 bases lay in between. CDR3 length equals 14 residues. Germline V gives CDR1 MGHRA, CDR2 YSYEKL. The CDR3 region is CASSQVDLGQPQHF. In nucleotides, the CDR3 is TGCGCCAGCAGCCAAGTAGATCTTGGTCAGCCCCAGCATTTT.

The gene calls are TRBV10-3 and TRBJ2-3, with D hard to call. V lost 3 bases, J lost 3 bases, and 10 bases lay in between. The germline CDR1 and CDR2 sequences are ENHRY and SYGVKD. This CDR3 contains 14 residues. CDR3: CAISESARTDTQYF. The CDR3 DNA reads TGTGCCATCAGTGAATCTGCGCGAACAGATACGCAGTATTTT.